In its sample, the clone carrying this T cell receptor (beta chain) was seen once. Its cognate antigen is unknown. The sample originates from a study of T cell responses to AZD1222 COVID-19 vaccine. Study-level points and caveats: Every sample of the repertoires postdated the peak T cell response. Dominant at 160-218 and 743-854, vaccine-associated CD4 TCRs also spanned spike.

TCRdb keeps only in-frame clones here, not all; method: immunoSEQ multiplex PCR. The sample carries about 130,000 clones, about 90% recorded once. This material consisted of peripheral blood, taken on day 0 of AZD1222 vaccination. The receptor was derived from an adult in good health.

CDR3 region: CASSLGAGTGSYEQYF. The CDR3 coding sequence is TGTGCCAGCAGCTTGGGGGCCGGGACAGGATCCTACGAGCAGTACTTC. The rearrangement links TRBV5-4 to TRBJ2-7, with 8 bases lining up with TRBD1. V gave up 0 bases and J gave up 1 base; unmatched junction bases: 6. The germline V gene has CDR1 SGHNT and CDR2 YYREEE (reference sequence). The CDR3 contains 16 residues. Together with reference TRBV5-4 and TRBJ2-7, the CDR3 gives the full variable domain: ETGVTQSPTHLIKTRGQQVTLRCSSQSGHNTVSWYQQALGQGPQFIFQYYREEENGRGNFPPRFSGLQFPNYSSELNVNALELDDSALYLCASSLGAGTGSYEQYFGPGTRLTVT.